One sample yielded the 14 T cell receptor beta chains listed below, sequenced in a study of cytomegalovirus exposure and HLA in healthy donors. PCR employed 60 Vbeta and 13 Jbeta primers. The method was immunoSEQ multiplex PCR; TCRdb's version includes in-frame clones alone and lacks a portion of them. This sample has roughly 100,000 clones, with under 85% found just once. The specimen was PBMCs. These TCRs come from a man in his forties or fifties in good health and CMV-seronegative.

This chain uses TRBV7-6 with TRBJ1-1; D uncertain. Per the germline V gene, CDR1 is SGHVS and CDR2 is FNYEAQ. This CDR3 is 13 amino acids long. Trimming removed 0 bases from V and 5 bases from J, with 7 bases in between. The CDR3: CASSLAQWTEAFF. CDR3 nucleotide sequence: TGTGCCAGCAGCTTAGCGCAGTGGACTGAAGCTTTCTTT.

This clone has only a few counts. The CDR3 bases are TGTGCCAGCAGCTTCTTGATAAGAAAGAGGGACACCCGCTCCTACGAGCAGTACTTC. Translated, it gives CASSFLIRKRDTRSYEQYF. The chain carries TRBV5-4 and TRBJ2-7, with D possibly TRBD1 on 6 matching bases. The CDR3 contains 19 residues. V was trimmed by 2 bases and J by 0 bases, leaving 24 bases between them. Per germline, CDR1 SGHNT and CDR2 YYREEE (reference sequence).

The V gene is TRBV20-1, the J gene TRBJ2-5; D gene unclear. Looked up from germline, CDR1 is DFQATT and CDR2 is SNEGSKA (reference sequence). V lost 1 base to trimming and J lost 5 bases, with 5 bases between them. The CDR3 length is 11 residues. The CDR3, as DNA: TGCAGTGCTAGAGTGTCGGAGACCCAGTACTTC. Amino acids: CSARVSETQYF.

This clone has only one observation. The rearrangement joins TRBV9 to TRBJ2-7; TRBD2 matches at 7 bases. Germline V lookup: CDR1 SGDLS, CDR2 YYNGEE. The trim removed 2 bases at V and 3 bases at J, leaving 8 bases unmatched. This CDR3 has 15 residues. The CDR3 here is CASSVQWTGGYEQYF. The CDR3 DNA reads as TGTGCCAGCAGCGTCCAGTGGACGGGGGGCTACGAGCAGTACTTC.

This clone has only a few counts. The rearrangement joins TRBV30 to TRBJ2-1; D possibly corresponds to TRBD2 (6 bases). V lost 5 bases, J lost 3 bases, and 11 bases lay in between. This CDR3 contains 13 residues. Germline loops: CDR1 GTSNPN, CDR2 SVGIG (reference sequence). The DNA for the CDR3 is TGTGCCTGGGGACTGCGGGACTACAATGAGCAGTTCTTC. Protein product: CAWGLRDYNEQFF.

This clone showed up just once. The chain uses TRBV2 and TRBJ2-7, with 7 nucleotides matching TRBD2. The trim removed 7 bases at V and 3 bases at J, leaving 9 bases unmatched. The CDR3 totals 14 residues. Germline values: CDR1 SNHLY, CDR2 FYNNEI. The CDR3 DNA follows: TGTGCCAGCAAAGGGCTAGCGGATTACTACGAGCAGTACTTC. Protein sequence: CASKGLADYYEQYF.

The rearrangement joins TRBV19 to TRBJ1-1, with 8 bases fitting TRBD1. CDR1 is LNHDA, CDR2 SQIVND, per germline (reference sequence). Germline trimming cut 3 bases from V and 0 bases from J; bases unmatched to any gene: 6. The CDR3 totals 16 residues. The CDR3 loop is CASSMWTGPMNTEAFF. CDR3 coding DNA: TGTGCCAGTAGTATGTGGACAGGGCCGATGAACACTGAAGCTTTCTTT.

J is TRBJ1-5 and V is TRBV2; D perhaps matches TRBD1 (5 bases). Germline loops: CDR1 SNHLY, CDR2 FYNNEI. The CDR3 covers 18 residues. V lost 0 bases and J lost 0, with 15 bases in between. This CDR3 is CASSEAPRRGLSNQPQHF. CDR3 in DNA: TGTGCCAGCAGTGAAGCGCCCCGGAGGGGTCTTAGCAATCAGCCCCAGCATTTT.

About this clone itself: The same CDR3 arises from other DNA sequences in this sample as well. The V gene is TRBV7-2, the J gene TRBJ2-5, with D possibly TRBD2 on 5 matching bases. The germline V and J ends were trimmed by 0 bases and 4 bases, with 9 bases remaining between them. The CDR3 covers 14 residues. In germline, CDR1 is SGHTA, CDR2 FQGNSA. In nucleotides, the CDR3 is TGTGCCAGCAGCTTAGCTGGTGGAGGAGAGACCCAGTACTTC. Translated: CASSLAGGGETQYF.

The genes are TRBV7-8 and TRBJ1-3; D might be TRBD1 (5 bases). Between the trimmed V and J ends, which lost 2 bases and 2 bases, there was a span of 10 bases. The CDR3 length is 15 residues. Germline-derived CDR1 and CDR2 are SGHVS and FQNEAQ. CDR3 loop: CASSLQGFAGNTIYF. CDR3 bases: TGTGCCAGCAGCTTACAGGGATTCGCTGGAAACACCATATATTTT.

The gene calls are TRBV7-9 and TRBJ1-2; the D gene is possibly TRBD1 (5 bases). The V gene's germline CDR1 is SEHNR and CDR2 FQNEAQ (reference sequence). This CDR3 spans 15 amino acids. Trimming removed 5 bases at V and 5 bases at J, with 18 bases between. This CDR3 is CASSAPVGGSYGYTF. DNA of the CDR3: TGTGCCAGCAGCGCCCCCGTGGGGGGTAGTTATGGCTACACCTTC. The variable domain in full, completed from reference TRBV7-9 and TRBJ1-2, reads DTGVSQNPRHKITKRGQNVTFRCDPISEHNRLYWYRQTLGQGPEFLTYFQNEAQLEKSRLLSDRFSAERPKGSFSTLEIQRTEQGDSAMYLCASSAPVGGSYGYTFGSGTRLTVV.

The chain recombines TRBV6-4 with TRBJ2-5; the D gene is possibly TRBD2 (5 bases). The CDR3 runs 16 residues. V lost 7 bases, J lost 0 bases, and 18 bases lay in between. From germline, CDR1 is MRHNA and CDR2 SNTAGT. This CDR3 reads CASMKPRAGNQETQYF. Here the CDR3 DNA reads TGTGCCAGCATGAAGCCGCGGGCTGGGAACCAAGAGACCCAGTACTTC.

The chain joins TRBV15 to TRBJ1-6; D is ambiguous. The V end lost 0 bases, the J end lost 6 bases, and 6 bases lay between the germline ends. Germline assignment: CDR1 LNHNV and CDR2 YYDKDF (reference sequence). The CDR3 covers 14 residues. In nucleotides, the CDR3 is TGTGCCACCAGCAGAGACCGGAGTAATTCACCCCTCCACTTT. This codes for CATSRDRSNSPLHF.

This chain joins TRBV7-2 and TRBJ1-1; D possibly corresponds to TRBD1 (5 bases). The CDR3 sequence is 16 residues long. Germline loops: CDR1 SGHTA, CDR2 FQGNSA. The ends were cut back, 1 base at V and 4 bases at J, with 16 bases in the middle. CDR3 sequence reads: CASSLGPGLLSTEAFF. CDR3 DNA: TGTGCCAGCAGCTTAGGTCCAGGGTTGTTAAGCACTGAAGCTTTCTTT.